Below are 21 T cell receptor beta chains sequenced from a single sample in a study of blood T cell repertoires in COVID-19. TCRdb's table, derived via immunoSEQ multiplex PCR, lists solely in-frame clones and lacks some. The sample has 190,000 or so clones; around 90% are singletons. The source material was PBMCs or T cells enriched from blood (not recorded which). The receptors shown here come from a young man with acute COVID-19.

The chain is built from TRBV18 and TRBJ2-5; 7 nucleotides line up with TRBD1. After removal of 4 bases from V and 3 bases from J, the junction contained 8 bases not matched to a gene. This CDR3 contains 15 residues. Per the germline V gene, CDR1 is KGHSH and CDR2 is LQKENI. CDR3 residues: CASSQIGQVEETQYF. CDR3 DNA: TGTGCCAGCTCACAGATAGGACAGGTCGAAGAGACCCAGTACTTC.

This clone was seen once. This rearrangement joins TRBV19 to TRBJ1-1; TRBD1 might be the D (6 bases). Trimming stripped 2 bases from V and 1 base from J, with 11 bases between. Germline values: CDR1 LNHDA, CDR2 SQIVND (reference sequence). The CDR3 covers 15 residues. This chain's CDR3 is CASSINRAPNTEAFF. CDR3 DNA: TGTGCCAGTAGTATAAACAGGGCCCCGAACACTGAAGCTTTCTTT.

The chain carries TRBV19 and TRBJ1-1, with D possibly being TRBD1 (5 bases). The V end lost 3 bases, the J end lost 6 bases, and 11 bases lay between the germline ends. CDR1 and CDR2 (germline): LNHDA, SQIVND (reference sequence). The CDR3 sequence is 13 residues long. As DNA, the CDR3 is TGTGCCAGTAGTATGACAGCGGGGCCTGAAGCTTTCTTT. It is translated as CASSMTAGPEAFF.

The chain carries TRBV7-2 and TRBJ2-2; no reliable D call. V was cut by 5 bases and J by 5 bases, with 18 bases left in between. CDR1 SGHTA and CDR2 FQGNSA come from the germline V gene. The CDR3 length is 16 residues. In DNA, the CDR3 is TGTGCCAGCAGCCACCCACTGCGGCGTGCGACCGGGGAGCTGTTTTTT. This sequence encodes CASSHPLRRATGELFF.

The chain employs TRBV28 and TRBJ2-7; tentatively, D is TRBD2 (6 bases). Trimming shortened V by 2 bases and J by 1 base, and 9 bases separated the two germline ends. Per germline, CDR1 MDHEN and CDR2 SYDVKM. CDR3 length: 14 amino acids. The CDR3 nucleotides read TGTGCCAGCAGTTTAGCGGGGCTTTCCTACGAGCAGTACTTC. It codes for CASSLAGLSYEQYF.

This clone appeared a few times. The rearrangement uses TRBV29-1 and TRBJ1-2, with D possibly TRBD1 on 5 matching bases. The CDR3 covers 13 residues. Germline-derived CDR1 and CDR2 are SQVTM and ANQGSEA. V was pared by 3 bases and J by 0 bases, with 8 bases between. The CDR3 region is CSVEEGPNYGYTF. The CDR3 nucleotides read TGCAGCGTTGAGGAGGGGCCTAACTATGGCTACACCTTC.

A single count supports this clone. The rearrangement links TRBV2 to TRBJ2-3; 7 nucleotides agree with TRBD1. V dropped 1 base and J dropped 2; count of bases not matched to a gene: 9. Germline V gives CDR1 SNHLY, CDR2 FYNNEI. The CDR3 runs to 17 residues. CDR3 sequence (DNA): TGTGCCAGCAGTGAAGTCGCGCAGGGGGTCAACACAGATACGCAGTATTTT. It codes for CASSEVAQGVNTDTQYF.

The chain employs TRBV7-2 and TRBJ2-3, with 7 nucleotides matching TRBD2. V lost 3 bases and J lost 3; bases outside the gene matches: 12. The germline V gene has CDR1 SGHTA and CDR2 FQGNSA. This CDR3 is built from 17 residues. CDR3 nucleotides: TGTGCCAGCAGCTTTTTGCTGTCCTGGGGGGGAACAGATACGCAGTATTTT. Protein: CASSFLLSWGGTDTQYF.

This clone was seen only once. The chain joins TRBV28 to TRBJ2-4; weak D call: TRBD1 (7 bases). CDR3 length equals 17 residues. Trimming removed 4 bases from V and 0 bases from J, with 16 bases in between. The germline CDR1 and CDR2 sequences are MDHEN and SYDVKM. The CDR3 spells CASSSIGGGLAKNIQYF. The CDR3 bases are TGTGCCAGCAGTTCCATCGGAGGGGGCTTAGCCAAAAACATTCAGTACTTC.

This clone was seen once. The V and J genes are TRBV30 and TRBJ2-1, with 7 bases fitting TRBD2. The germline V gene encodes CDR1 GTSNPN and CDR2 SVGIG (reference sequence). This CDR3 region has 12 residues. Trimming at V came to 2 bases and at J to 14 bases, leaving 9 bases not matched to a gene. CDR3 sequence (DNA): TGTGCCTGGAGTCCTTCTAGCGGCCAAAAGTTCTTC. Its protein product is CAWSPSSGQKFF. The whole variable domain, remainder taken from reference TRBV30 and TRBJ2-1, is SQTIHQWPATLVQPVGSPLSLECTVEGTSNPNLYWYRQAAGRGLQLLFYSVGIGQISSEVPQNLSASRPQDRQFILSSKKLLLSDSGFYLCAWSPSSGQKFFGPGTRLTVL.

J is TRBJ2-1 and V is TRBV19, with a possible D match to TRBD2 (6 bases). This CDR3 region has 14 residues. Trimming shortened V by 10 bases and J by 0 bases, and 13 bases separated the two germline ends. Looked up from germline, CDR1 is LNHDA and CDR2 is SQIVND (reference sequence). The CDR3 nucleotides are TGTGCCACCACTGGACTAAGCTCCTACAATGAGCAGTTCTTC. Protein sequence: CATTGLSSYNEQFF.

The chain employs TRBV4-1 and TRBJ2-5; TRBD1 matches at 7 bases. The CDR3 sequence is 16 residues long. Germline assignment: CDR1 MGHRA and CDR2 YSYEKL. With 5 bases clipped from V and 5 bases from J, the junction kept 14 bases outside the gene matches. CDR3 sequence: CASSSPGQRTPETQYF. The DNA of the CDR3 is TGCGCCAGCAGCTCACCGGGACAGCGAACTCCGGAGACCCAGTACTTC.

In this sample, this clone turned up many times. The chain combines TRBV4-2 with TRBJ2-2, with 12 bases matching TRBD2. The V and J ends lost 1 base and 3 bases, in that order; junction bases with no gene match: 0. The CDR3 is 16 amino acids. The germline V gene has CDR1 LGHNA and CDR2 YNFKEQ. The CDR3 protein is CASSQASGRDTGELFF. For the CDR3, the DNA is TGTGCCAGCAGCCAAGCTAGCGGGAGGGACACCGGGGAGCTGTTTTTT.

This clone is a singleton in its sample. This chain links TRBV28 with TRBJ2-1; TRBD2 matches 11 bases. V gave up 4 bases and J gave up 9 bases; unmatched junction bases: 8. The CDR3 contains 15 residues. Germline V lookup: CDR1 MDHEN, CDR2 SYDVKM. The CDR3 nucleotides are TGTGCCAGCAGTTCCCTACTAGCGGGAGCCAGTGAGCAGTTCTTC. It codes for CASSSLLAGASEQFF.

The rearrangement uses TRBV5-3 and TRBJ1-1, with D possibly TRBD1 on 5 matching bases. TRBV5-3 is assigned to the ORF class and has an uncertain function. The CDR3 contains 14 residues. Trimming left V 4 bases short and J 4 bases short, with 14 bases between. Here the CDR3 reads CARSVDSRITEAFF. CDR3 coding DNA: TGTGCCAGAAGCGTCGACAGCCGCATCACTGAAGCTTTCTTT.

DNA of the CDR3: TGTGCCAGCAGCGCCCCCGGGACAGGGACCTACGAGCAGTACTTC. Protein sequence: CASSAPGTGTYEQYF. The chain uses TRBV7-3 and TRBJ2-7; 9 bases map to TRBD1. This CDR3 contains 15 residues. Germline V CDR1 and CDR2: SGHTA, FQGTGA. V lost 5 bases and J lost 2; bases outside the gene matches: 7.

This clone was observed at least ten times. This CDR3 reads CASSHIISGTSGSRNEQFF. CDR3 DNA: TGCGCCAGCAGCCATATAATCTCGGGGACTAGCGGGAGCCGGAATGAGCAGTTCTTC. The rearrangement links TRBV4-1 to TRBJ2-1; 14 bases fit TRBD2. CDR3 size: 19 residues. V was pared by 3 bases and J by 7 bases, with 14 bases of the junction left unmatched. Germline assignment: CDR1 MGHRA and CDR2 YSYEKL.

V usage is TRBV19 and J usage is TRBJ1-2, with D possibly matching TRBD1 (6 bases). The ends were cut back, 4 bases at V and 4 bases at J, with 16 bases in the middle. The CDR3 totals 15 residues. The germline gives CDR1 LNHDA, CDR2 SQIVND (reference sequence). CDR3 in amino acids: CASSTSRTDPYGYTF. CDR3 DNA: TGTGCCAGTAGTACTAGCAGGACAGATCCCTATGGCTACACCTTC.

This CDR3 reads CASRSGGGHNQPQHF. The DNA for the CDR3 is TGTGCCAGCAGATCCGGGGGGGGGCACAATCAGCCCCAGCATTTT. The chain employs TRBV6-5 and TRBJ1-5, with a possible D match to TRBD1 (6 bases). The ends were cut back, 6 bases at V and 3 bases at J, with 15 bases in the middle. The germline gives CDR1 MNHEY, CDR2 SVGAGI. The CDR3 has 15 amino acids.

The chain links TRBV2 to TRBJ1-3; 7 bases map to TRBD1. Germline V gene sequence: CDR1 SNHLY, CDR2 FYNNEI. V lost 6 bases and J lost 4; bases outside the gene matches: 3. There are 13 residues in the CDR3. The CDR3 DNA reads as TGTGCCAGCAGCTGGACAGGAGGAAACACCATATATTTT. This codes for CASSWTGGNTIYF.

A single count supports this clone. The chain uses TRBV19 and TRBJ2-3; 8 bases line up with TRBD2. Trimming at V came to 6 bases and at J to 2 bases, leaving 13 bases not matched to a gene. This CDR3 region has 17 residues. Germline-derived CDR1 and CDR2 are LNHDA and SQIVND (reference sequence). CDR3 loop: CASSKASGLPHTDTQYF. In DNA, the CDR3 is TGTGCCAGTAGCAAGGCTAGCGGGCTTCCCCACACAGATACGCAGTATTTT.